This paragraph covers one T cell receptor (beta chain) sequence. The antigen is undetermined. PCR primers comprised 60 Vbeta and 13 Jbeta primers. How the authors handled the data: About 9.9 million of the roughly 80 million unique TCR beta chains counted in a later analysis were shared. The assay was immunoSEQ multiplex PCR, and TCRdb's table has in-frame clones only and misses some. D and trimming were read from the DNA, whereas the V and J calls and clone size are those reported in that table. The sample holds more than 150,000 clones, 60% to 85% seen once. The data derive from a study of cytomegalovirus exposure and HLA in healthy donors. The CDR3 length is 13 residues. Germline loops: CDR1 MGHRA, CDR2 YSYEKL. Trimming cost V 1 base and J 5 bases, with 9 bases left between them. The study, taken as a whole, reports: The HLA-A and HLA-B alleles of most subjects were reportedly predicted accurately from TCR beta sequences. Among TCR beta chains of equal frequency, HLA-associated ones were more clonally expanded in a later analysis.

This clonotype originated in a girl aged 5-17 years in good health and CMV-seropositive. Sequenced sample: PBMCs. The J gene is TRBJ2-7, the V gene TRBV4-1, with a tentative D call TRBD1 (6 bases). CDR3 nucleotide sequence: TGCGCCAGCAGCCAAGGGACAGCCGACGAGCAGTACTTC. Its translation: CASSQGTADEQYF.